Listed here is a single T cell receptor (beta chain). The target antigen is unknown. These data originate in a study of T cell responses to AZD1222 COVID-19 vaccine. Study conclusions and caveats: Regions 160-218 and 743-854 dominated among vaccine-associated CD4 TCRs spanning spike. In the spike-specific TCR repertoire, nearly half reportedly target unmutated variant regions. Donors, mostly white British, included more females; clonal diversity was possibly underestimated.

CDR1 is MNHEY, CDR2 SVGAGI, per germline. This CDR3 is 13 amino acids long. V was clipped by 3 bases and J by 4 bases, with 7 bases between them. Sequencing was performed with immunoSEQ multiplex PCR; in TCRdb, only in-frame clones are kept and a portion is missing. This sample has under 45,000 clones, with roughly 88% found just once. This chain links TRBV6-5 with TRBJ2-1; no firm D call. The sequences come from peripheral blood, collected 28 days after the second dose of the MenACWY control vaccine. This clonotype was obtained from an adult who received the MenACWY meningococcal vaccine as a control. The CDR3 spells CASSYRAYNEQFF. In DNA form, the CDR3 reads TGTGCCAGCAGTTATCGCGCTTACAATGAGCAGTTCTTC.